This T cell receptor beta chain comes out of a study of blood T cell repertoires in COVID-19. On the study more broadly: The study drew acute and convalescent COVID-19 samples from the United States, Italy and Spain. PBMCs, B-cell-depleted T cells, or T cells were the source of the cDNA or gDNA that made up the material.

With 2 bases removed from V and 6 bases from J, the gap between germline ends came to 9 bases. This CDR3 contains 13 residues. CDR1 is SGHDT, CDR2 YYEEEE, per germline. In the authors' workflow: Amplifying reference gene primers gave estimates of nucleated cell counts. Sequencing used immunoSEQ multiplex PCR; TCRdb keeps in-frame clones, though not all of them. V and J calls and clone size are as listed in that table; D and trimming were resolved from the DNA. The sample includes under 200,000 clones, about 90% of them seen just once. The sample comprised peripheral blood. This TCR derives from a man aged 55 to 70 with active or convalescent COVID-19. The genes are TRBV5-6 and TRBJ2-4; the D gene is possibly TRBD1 (5 bases). CDR3 amino acids: CASSFQGGNIQYF. The CDR3 coding sequence is TGTGCCAGCAGCTTCCAGGGTGGAAACATTCAGTACTTC.